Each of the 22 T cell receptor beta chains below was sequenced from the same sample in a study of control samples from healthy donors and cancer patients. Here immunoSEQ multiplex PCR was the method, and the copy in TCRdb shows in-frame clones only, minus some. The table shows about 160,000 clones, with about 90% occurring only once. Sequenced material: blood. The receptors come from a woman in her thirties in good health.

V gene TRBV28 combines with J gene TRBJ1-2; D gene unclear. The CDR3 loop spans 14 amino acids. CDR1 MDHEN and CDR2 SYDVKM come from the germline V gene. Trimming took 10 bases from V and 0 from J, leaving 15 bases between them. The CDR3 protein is CAITPSVANYGYTF. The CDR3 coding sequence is TGTGCCATAACCCCCTCCGTAGCTAACTATGGCTACACCTTC.

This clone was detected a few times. The CDR3 DNA sequence: TGCGCCAGCAGCCAAGATCTACTTTACGGGAGGGCAGATACGCAGTATTTT. This sequence encodes CASSQDLLYGRADTQYF. The V gene is TRBV4-1, the J gene TRBJ2-3; 8 bases are a match to TRBD2. This CDR3 is 17 amino acids long. The germline gives CDR1 MGHRA, CDR2 YSYEKL. The trim removed 0 bases at V and 4 bases at J, leaving 9 bases unmatched.

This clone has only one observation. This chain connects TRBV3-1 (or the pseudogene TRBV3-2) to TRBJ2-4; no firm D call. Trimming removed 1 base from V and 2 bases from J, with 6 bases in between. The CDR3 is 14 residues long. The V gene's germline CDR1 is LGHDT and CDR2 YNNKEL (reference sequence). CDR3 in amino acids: CASSQGRSKNIQYF. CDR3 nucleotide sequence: TGTGCCAGCAGCCAAGGACGATCCAAAAACATTCAGTACTTC.

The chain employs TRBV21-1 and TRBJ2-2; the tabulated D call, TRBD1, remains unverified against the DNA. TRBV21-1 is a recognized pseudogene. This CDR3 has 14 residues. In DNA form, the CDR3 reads TGTGCCTACAGGGCAGGGGAGAACACCGGGGAGCTGTTTTTT. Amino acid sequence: CAYRAGENTGELFF.

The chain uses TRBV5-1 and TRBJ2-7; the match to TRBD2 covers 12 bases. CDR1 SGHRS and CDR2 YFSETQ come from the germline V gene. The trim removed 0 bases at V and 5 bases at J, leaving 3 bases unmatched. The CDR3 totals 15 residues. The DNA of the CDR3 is TGCGCCAGCAGCTTGGTCCCTAGCGGGAGGGACGAGCAGTACTTC. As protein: CASSLVPSGRDEQYF.

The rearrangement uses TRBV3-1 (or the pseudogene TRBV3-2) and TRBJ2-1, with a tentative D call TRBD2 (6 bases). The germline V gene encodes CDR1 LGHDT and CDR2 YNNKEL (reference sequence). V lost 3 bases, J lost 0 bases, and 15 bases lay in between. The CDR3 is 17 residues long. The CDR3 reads CASSQIFSGSSYNEQFF. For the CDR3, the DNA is TGTGCCAGCAGCCAGATTTTTAGCGGTAGCTCCTACAATGAGCAGTTCTTC.

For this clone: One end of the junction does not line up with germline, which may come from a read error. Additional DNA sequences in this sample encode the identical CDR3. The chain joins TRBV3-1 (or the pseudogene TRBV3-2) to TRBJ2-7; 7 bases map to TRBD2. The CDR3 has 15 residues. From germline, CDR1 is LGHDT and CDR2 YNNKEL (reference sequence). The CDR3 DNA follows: TGTGCCAGTAGCCAAGTGCGGGAGAGACCCTACGAGCAGTACTTC. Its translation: CASSQVRERPYEQYF.

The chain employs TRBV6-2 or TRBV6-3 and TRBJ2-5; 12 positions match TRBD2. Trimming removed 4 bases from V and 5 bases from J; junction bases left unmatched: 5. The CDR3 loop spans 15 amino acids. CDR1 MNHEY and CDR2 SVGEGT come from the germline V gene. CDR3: CASSSKTSGSETQYF. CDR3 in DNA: TGTGCCAGCAGTTCCAAGACTAGCGGGAGTGAGACCCAGTACTTC.

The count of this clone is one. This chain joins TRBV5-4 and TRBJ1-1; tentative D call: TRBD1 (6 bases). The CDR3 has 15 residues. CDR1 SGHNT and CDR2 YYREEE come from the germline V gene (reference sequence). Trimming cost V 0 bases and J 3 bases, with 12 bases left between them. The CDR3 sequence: CASSLDAGVDTEAFF. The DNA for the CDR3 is TGTGCCAGCAGCTTGGACGCAGGGGTAGACACTGAAGCTTTCTTT.

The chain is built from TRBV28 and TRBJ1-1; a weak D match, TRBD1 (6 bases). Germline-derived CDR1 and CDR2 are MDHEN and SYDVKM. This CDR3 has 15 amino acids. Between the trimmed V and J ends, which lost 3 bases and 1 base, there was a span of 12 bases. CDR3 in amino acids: CASSFRGARNTEAFF. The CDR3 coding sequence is TGTGCCAGCAGTTTTCGGGGGGCCAGGAACACTGAAGCTTTCTTT. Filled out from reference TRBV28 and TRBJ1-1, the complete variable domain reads DVKVTQSSRYLVKRTGEKVFLECVQDMDHENMFWYRQDPGLGLRLIYFSYDVKMKEKGDIPEGYSVSREKKERFSLILESASTNQTSMYLCASSFRGARNTEAFFGQGTRLTVV.

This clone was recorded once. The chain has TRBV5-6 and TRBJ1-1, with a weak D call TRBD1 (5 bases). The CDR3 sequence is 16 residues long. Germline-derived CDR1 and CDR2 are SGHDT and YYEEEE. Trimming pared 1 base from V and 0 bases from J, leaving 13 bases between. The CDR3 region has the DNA TGTGCCAGCAGCTTGTACGGGGGTATAATGAACACTGAAGCTTTCTTT. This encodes CASSLYGGIMNTEAFF. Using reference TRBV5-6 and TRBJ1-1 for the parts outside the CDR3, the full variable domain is DAGVTQSPTHLIKTRGQQVTLRCSPKSGHDTVSWYQQALGQGPQFIFQYYEEEERQRGNFPDRFSGHQFPNYSSELNVNALLLGDSALYLCASSLYGGIMNTEAFFGQGTRLTVV.

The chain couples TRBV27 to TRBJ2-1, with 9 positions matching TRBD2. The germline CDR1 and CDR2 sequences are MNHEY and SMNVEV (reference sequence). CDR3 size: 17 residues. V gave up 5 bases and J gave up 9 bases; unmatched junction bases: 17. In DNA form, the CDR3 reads TGTGCCAGCAGTCCTATTCGGGTAGCGGGAGTCAGCATTGAGCAGTTCTTC. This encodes CASSPIRVAGVSIEQFF.

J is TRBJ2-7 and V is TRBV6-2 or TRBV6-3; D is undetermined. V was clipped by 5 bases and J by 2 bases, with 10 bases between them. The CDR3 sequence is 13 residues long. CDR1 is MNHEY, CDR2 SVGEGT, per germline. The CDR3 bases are TGTGCCAGCAGTGATCAGGTTACCTACGAGCAGTACTTC. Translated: CASSDQVTYEQYF.

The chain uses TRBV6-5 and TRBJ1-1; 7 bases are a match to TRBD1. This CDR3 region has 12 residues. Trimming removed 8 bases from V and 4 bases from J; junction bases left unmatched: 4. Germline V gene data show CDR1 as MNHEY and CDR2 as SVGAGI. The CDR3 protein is CASYRGRTEAFF. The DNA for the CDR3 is TGTGCCAGCTACAGGGGTCGCACTGAAGCTTTCTTT.

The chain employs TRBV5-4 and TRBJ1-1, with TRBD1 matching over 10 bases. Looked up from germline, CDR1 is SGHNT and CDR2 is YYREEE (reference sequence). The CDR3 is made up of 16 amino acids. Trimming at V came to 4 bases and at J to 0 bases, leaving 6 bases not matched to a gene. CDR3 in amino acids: CASSPGQGTMNTEAFF. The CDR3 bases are TGTGCCAGCAGCCCGGGACAGGGGACCATGAACACTGAAGCTTTCTTT.

The CDR3 is CASRPRTGSYEQYF. The CDR3 bases are TGTGCCAGCAGACCTAGGACCGGGAGCTACGAGCAGTACTTC. The chain employs TRBV11-1 and TRBJ2-7, with D tentatively TRBD2 (6 bases). This CDR3 is built from 14 residues. Germline CDR1 reads SGHAT; CDR2 reads FQDESV (reference sequence). V lost 6 bases and J 3 bases, leaving 15 bases between the germline ends.

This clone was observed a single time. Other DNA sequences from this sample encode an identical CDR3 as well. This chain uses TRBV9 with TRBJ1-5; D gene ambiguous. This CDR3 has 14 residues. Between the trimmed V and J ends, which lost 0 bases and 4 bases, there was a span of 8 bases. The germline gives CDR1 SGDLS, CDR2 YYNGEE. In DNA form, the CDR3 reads TGTGCCAGCAGCGTAGGAGGGAGTAATCAGCCCCAGCATTTT. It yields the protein CASSVGGSNQPQHF.

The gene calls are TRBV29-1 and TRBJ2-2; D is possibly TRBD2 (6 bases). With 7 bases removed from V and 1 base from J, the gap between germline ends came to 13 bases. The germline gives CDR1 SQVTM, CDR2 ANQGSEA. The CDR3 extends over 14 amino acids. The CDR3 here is CSGWGDENTGELFF. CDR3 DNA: TGCAGCGGCTGGGGGGATGAGAACACCGGGGAGCTGTTTTTT.

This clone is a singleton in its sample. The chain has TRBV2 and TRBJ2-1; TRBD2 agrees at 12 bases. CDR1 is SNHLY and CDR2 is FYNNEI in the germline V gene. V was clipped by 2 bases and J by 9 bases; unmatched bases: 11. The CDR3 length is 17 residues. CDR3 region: CASSEPRLAGVFGEQFF. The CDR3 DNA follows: TGTGCCAGCAGTGAACCGCGACTAGCGGGAGTATTCGGTGAGCAGTTCTTC.

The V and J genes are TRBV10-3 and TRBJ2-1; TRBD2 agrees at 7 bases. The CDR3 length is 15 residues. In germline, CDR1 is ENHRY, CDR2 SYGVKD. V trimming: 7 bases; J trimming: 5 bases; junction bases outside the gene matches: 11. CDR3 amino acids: CAITTVASGHNEQFF. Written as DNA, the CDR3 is TGTGCCATCACCACAGTGGCTAGCGGCCACAATGAGCAGTTCTTC.

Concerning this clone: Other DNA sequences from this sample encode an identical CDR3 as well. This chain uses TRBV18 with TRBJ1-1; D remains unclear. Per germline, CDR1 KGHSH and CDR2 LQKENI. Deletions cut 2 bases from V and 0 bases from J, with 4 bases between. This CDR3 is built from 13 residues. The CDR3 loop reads CASSPSVNTEAFF. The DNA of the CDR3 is TGTGCCAGCTCACCATCGGTGAACACTGAAGCTTTCTTT.

This chain's CDR3 is CASSSLDRGLIDEQFF. CDR3 in DNA: TGTGCCAGCAGCAGCCTAGACAGGGGGCTGATAGATGAGCAGTTCTTC. The V call is TRBV11-2, the J call TRBJ2-1; 10 bases line up with TRBD1. Per the germline V gene, CDR1 is SGHAT and CDR2 is FQNNGV. The CDR3 has 16 residues. The ends lost 5 bases at V and 8 bases at J; junction bases unmatched: 12.